The T cell receptor (beta chain) under discussion was sequenced for a study of shared clonotypes between healthy human individuals. Study in general: For every donor, three CD4 naive, three CD4 memory, two CD8 naive and one CD8 memory plates were used.

Repertoires were generated with immunoSEQ multiplex PCR, while TCRdb's copy carries only in-frame clones and drops some. The sample shows 2 million to 2.5 million clones, approximately 90% of them seen only once. As regards this clone: Different DNA sequences within this sample yield the same CDR3.

The CDR3 covers 12 residues. Germline loops: CDR1 ENHRY, CDR2 SYGVKD. V lost 11 bases to trimming and J lost 3 bases; unmatched junction nucleotides: 3. The sequence was obtained from a young man in good health. Some clones in this sample may be carry-over from other donors' samples. The V gene is TRBV10-3, the J gene TRBJ1-1; TRBD1 aligns across 10 bases. The sequenced sample consisted of naive CD4+ T cells from PBMCs. Subset indicated: CD45RA+ positively selected. In DNA form, the CDR3 reads TGTGCCGCCGGGACAGGGGACACTGAAGCTTTCTTT. Translation: CAAGTGDTEAFF.